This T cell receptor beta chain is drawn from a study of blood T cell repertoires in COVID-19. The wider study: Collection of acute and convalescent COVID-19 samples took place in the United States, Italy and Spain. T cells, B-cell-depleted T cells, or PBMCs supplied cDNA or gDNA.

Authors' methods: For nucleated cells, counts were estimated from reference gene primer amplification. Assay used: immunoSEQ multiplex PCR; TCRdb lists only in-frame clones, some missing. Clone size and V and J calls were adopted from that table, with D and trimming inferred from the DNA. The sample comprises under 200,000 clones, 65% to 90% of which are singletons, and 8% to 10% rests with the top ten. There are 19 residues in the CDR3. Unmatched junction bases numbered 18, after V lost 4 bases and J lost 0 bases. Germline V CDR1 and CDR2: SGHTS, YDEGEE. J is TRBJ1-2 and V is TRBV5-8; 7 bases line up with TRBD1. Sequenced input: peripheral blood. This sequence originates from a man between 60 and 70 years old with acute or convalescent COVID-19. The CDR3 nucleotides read TGTGCCAGCAGCCTACCCCCGGGCAGGGGGAGAACTACTAACTATGGCTACACCTTC. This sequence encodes CASSLPPGRGRTTNYGYTF.